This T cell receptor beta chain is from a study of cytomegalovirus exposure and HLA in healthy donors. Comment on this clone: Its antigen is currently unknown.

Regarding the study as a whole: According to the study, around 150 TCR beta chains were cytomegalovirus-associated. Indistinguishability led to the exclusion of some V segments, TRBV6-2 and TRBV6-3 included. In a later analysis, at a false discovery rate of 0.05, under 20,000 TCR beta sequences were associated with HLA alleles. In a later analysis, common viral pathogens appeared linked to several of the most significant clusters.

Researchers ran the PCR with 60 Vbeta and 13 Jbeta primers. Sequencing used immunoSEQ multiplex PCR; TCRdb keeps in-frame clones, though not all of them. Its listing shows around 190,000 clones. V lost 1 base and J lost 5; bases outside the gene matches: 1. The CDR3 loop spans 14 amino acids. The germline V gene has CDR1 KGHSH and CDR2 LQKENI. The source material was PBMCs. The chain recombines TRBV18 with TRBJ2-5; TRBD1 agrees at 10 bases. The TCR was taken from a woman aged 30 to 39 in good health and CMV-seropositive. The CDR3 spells CASSPQTGGETQYF. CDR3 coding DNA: TGTGCCAGCTCACCACAGACAGGGGGCGAGACCCAGTACTTC.